A single sample is the source of the 17 T cell receptor beta chains below, sequenced in a study. Method: immunoSEQ multiplex PCR; TCRdb's copy keeps in-frame clones and lacks some. The sample has 68,000 or so clones, approximately 92% seen once. Specimen: PBMCs. These receptor sequences come from a man between 35 and 55 years old with rheumatoid arthritis.

The chain is built from TRBV5-4 and TRBJ2-7; 7 bases are a match to TRBD1. After removal of 4 bases from V and 5 bases from J, the junction contained 9 bases not matched to a gene. The CDR3 runs 14 residues. Germline V gene lookup returns CDR1 SGHNT and CDR2 YYREEE (reference sequence). CDR3 protein: CASSGTGVSHEQYF. Here the CDR3 DNA reads TGTGCCAGCAGCGGCACAGGGGTTAGTCACGAGCAGTACTTC. Variable domain in full (rest from reference TRBV5-4 and TRBJ2-7): ETGVTQSPTHLIKTRGQQVTLRCSSQSGHNTVSWYQQALGQGPQFIFQYYREEENGRGNFPPRFSGLQFPNYSSELNVNALELDDSALYLCASSGTGVSHEQYFGPGTRLTVT.

The chain combines TRBV5-1 with TRBJ2-5; D assignment may be TRBD1 or TRBD2 (6 bases each). CDR1 and CDR2 (germline): SGHRS, YFSETQ. The ends were cut back, 4 bases at V and 5 bases at J, with 18 bases in the middle. This CDR3 comprises 15 residues. Here the CDR3 reads CASSRGAGHGETQYF. CDR3 nucleotides: TGCGCCAGCAGCCGCGGGGCGGGACATGGCGAGACCCAGTACTTC.

The chain couples TRBV27 to TRBJ2-4; 7 bases are shared with TRBD1. V was clipped by 3 bases and J by 5 bases; unmatched bases: 7. The CDR3 runs to 15 residues. Germline values: CDR1 MNHEY, CDR2 SMNVEV (reference sequence). CDR3 sequence: CASSFGTGVQNIQYF. CDR3 in DNA: TGTGCCAGCAGTTTCGGAACAGGGGTCCAAAACATTCAGTACTTC.

This clone came up once. The rearrangement uses TRBV6-5 and TRBJ2-7, with a tentative D call TRBD2 (6 bases). With 7 bases removed from V and 4 bases from J, the gap between germline ends came to 14 bases. The CDR3 extends over 13 amino acids. Germline V gene lookup returns CDR1 MNHEY and CDR2 SVGAGI. The CDR3 coding sequence is TGTGCCAGCACTAAGGGACTGAAATACGAGCAGTACTTC. Its translation is CASTKGLKYEQYF.

This chain links TRBV27 with TRBJ1-5, with D perhaps TRBD1 (6 bases). Trimming removed 5 bases at V and 0 bases at J, with 14 bases between. Germline V gives CDR1 MNHEY, CDR2 SMNVEV (reference sequence). The CDR3 is 16 residues long. CDR3 region: CASSLGGGYSNQPQHF. CDR3 sequence (DNA): TGTGCCAGCAGTCTAGGGGGAGGCTATAGCAATCAGCCCCAGCATTTT.

This clone came up once. The CDR3 region has the DNA TGTGCCAGCAGCCCTAGGACGACCTACGAAGCTTTCTTT. Encoded protein: CASSPRTTYEAFF. The V and J genes are TRBV13 and TRBJ1-1; D gene unclear. The CDR3 length is 13 residues. V was pared by 5 bases and J by 8 bases, with 15 bases between. Germline V gives CDR1 PRHDT, CDR2 FYEKMQ (reference sequence).

The J gene is TRBJ2-7, the V gene TRBV18; 10 bases map to TRBD1. V gave up 3 bases and J gave up 1 base; unmatched junction bases: 0. Germline lookup yields CDR1 KGHSH and CDR2 LQKENI. The CDR3 length is 14 residues. In DNA form, the CDR3 reads TGTGCCAGCTCACCGGGACAGGGGTCCTACGAGCAGTACTTC. Protein sequence: CASSPGQGSYEQYF.

V and J are TRBV28 and TRBJ2-7; a weak D match, TRBD1 (6 bases). CDR3 length: 14 amino acids. The germline gives CDR1 MDHEN, CDR2 SYDVKM. V lost 8 bases and J 1 base, leaving 15 bases between the germline ends. Here the CDR3 DNA reads TGTGCCAGCCGGATCAGGGGCCGGTCCTACGAGCAGTACTTC. Amino acids: CASRIRGRSYEQYF.

The chain couples TRBV10-1 to TRBJ2-1, with D possibly being TRBD1 (6 bases). Per germline, CDR1 WNHNN and CDR2 SYGVQD (reference sequence). Trimming cost V 5 bases and J 0 bases, with 20 bases left between them. The CDR3 spans 18 residues. CDR3: CASSQKPGQPSSYNEQFF. As DNA, the CDR3 is TGCGCCAGCAGTCAAAAACCGGGACAACCGAGCTCCTACAATGAGCAGTTCTTC.

In this sample, this clone turned up once. The rearrangement uses TRBV2 and TRBJ2-7, with D possibly being TRBD2 (5 bases). From germline, CDR1 is SNHLY and CDR2 FYNNEI. The CDR3 length is 15 residues. Trimming took off 6 bases at V and 3 bases at J, with 18 bases between the two ends. CDR3 protein: CASRPPLLRDYEQYF. CDR3 bases: TGTGCCAGCAGACCGCCACTTCTCCGGGACTACGAGCAGTACTTC.

V and J are TRBV7-3 and TRBJ2-1; TRBD2 is a possible D gene (6 bases). Trimming cost V 2 bases and J 1 base, with 15 bases left between them. The CDR3 totals 17 residues. Germline CDR1 is SGHTA and CDR2 is FQGTGA. The CDR3 loop is CASSLLGTAGSYNEQFF. In DNA, the CDR3 is TGTGCCAGCAGCTTATTGGGGACTGCCGGATCCTACAATGAGCAGTTCTTC.

V and J are TRBV4-1 and TRBJ1-5; no clear D. This CDR3 spans 15 amino acids. Germline V gene lookup returns CDR1 MGHRA and CDR2 YSYEKL. Trimming left V 8 bases short and J 1 base short, with 15 bases between. CDR3 DNA: TGCGCCAGCGCCGACCCACTCGTAAGCAATCAGCCCCAGCATTTT. It codes for CASADPLVSNQPQHF.

This chain uses TRBV28 with TRBJ2-1; TRBD2 might be the D (5 bases). The length of the CDR3 is 14 residues. V was trimmed by 8 bases and J by 3 bases, leaving 14 bases between them. CDR1 MDHEN and CDR2 SYDVKM come from the germline V gene. CDR3 protein: CASYPGYGYNEQFF. The CDR3 DNA reads as TGTGCCAGCTATCCGGGATATGGCTACAATGAGCAGTTCTTC.

V usage is TRBV27 and J usage is TRBJ2-7; D possibly corresponds to TRBD2 (6 bases). Per the germline V gene, CDR1 is MNHEY and CDR2 is SMNVEV (reference sequence). There are 14 residues in the CDR3. V lost 2 bases and J 3 bases, leaving 11 bases between the germline ends. The CDR3 spells CASSLAAGYYEQYF. CDR3 DNA: TGTGCCAGCAGTTTAGCTGCGGGATACTACGAGCAGTACTTC.

This clone was seen only once. The DNA of the CDR3 is TGTGCCAGCAGTTTTCCCGGCAGGGGGCGAGGCACTGAAGCTTTCTTT. Protein sequence: CASSFPGRGRGTEAFF. The chain is built from TRBV28 and TRBJ1-1, with 8 bases lining up with TRBD1. From germline, CDR1 is MDHEN and CDR2 SYDVKM. The CDR3 runs to 16 residues. J gave up 4 bases and V 3 bases, and 10 bases lay outside the gene matches. Full variable domain (rest looked up from reference TRBV28 and TRBJ1-1): DVKVTQSSRYLVKRTGEKVFLECVQDMDHENMFWYRQDPGLGLRLIYFSYDVKMKEKGDIPEGYSVSREKKERFSLILESASTNQTSMYLCASSFPGRGRGTEAFFGQGTRLTVV.

The CDR3 reads CASSVIGGGYTF. Written as DNA, the CDR3 is TGTGCCAGCAGCGTTATAGGCGGAGGCTACACCTTC. The genes are TRBV9 and TRBJ1-2, with D hard to call. The V gene lost 2 bases and the J gene lost 8 bases, with 10 bases spanning the gap. Germline CDR1 is SGDLS and CDR2 is YYNGEE. The CDR3 is 12 residues long.

CDR3 bases: TGTGCCAGCAGTTACCTTCGGACAGGGGGCAGCTATGGCTACACCTTC. This encodes CASSYLRTGGSYGYTF. The V call is TRBV6-5, the J call TRBJ1-2; 11 bases agree with TRBD1. The CDR3 length is 16 residues. V lost 2 bases, J lost 4 bases, and 6 bases stayed unmatched. Germline CDR1 MNHEY, CDR2 SVGAGI.